Listed below are T cell receptor beta chains from one sample, sequenced in a study of CD4+ T cells in melanoma. The repertoire was sequenced with immunoSEQ multiplex PCR; TCRdb's copy has only in-frame clones and lacks some. The sample records roughly 110,000 clones, around 92% being singletons. Sequenced input: peripheral blood. These receptors all come from a human donor with melanoma. The CDR3 runs from the conserved cysteine through the conserved F or W. The order of the fields is J gene, D gene, clone size, V gene, CDR3 DNA, CDR3 protein. The D gene is left open where the match is weak. Some rows mark clone size as missing; the rest say once, few, many or name a class of expanded clone.

TRBJ1-1	TRBD1	.	TRBV27	TGTGCCAGCAGTTTAATTACAGGGGGCGGAGGCACTGAAGCTTTCTTT	CASSLITGGGGTEAFF
TRBJ2-1	TRBD1	.	TRBV7-2	TGTGCCAGCAGCTCCGGACAGGCCAGCGAGCAGTTCTTC	CASSSGQASEQFF
TRBJ2-3	TRBD2	.	TRBV9	TGTGCCAGCAGCGTCGTGGGACTAGCCCCAGATACGCAGTATTTT	CASSVVGLAPDTQYF
TRBJ2-7	.	.	TRBV2	TGTGCCAGCAATGGATGGACAGACCGAGACGAGCAGTACTTC	CASNGWTDRDEQYF
TRBJ2-5	.	.	TRBV7-9	TGTGCCAGCAGCTTAGCAGCAGCAGAGACCCAGTACTTC	CASSLAAAETQYF
TRBJ2-3	.	.	TRBV7-2	TGTGCCAGCAGCCCCGTTGAAGACGATACGCAGTATTTT	CASSPVEDDTQYF
TRBJ1-5	TRBD1	few	TRBV5-6	TGTGCCAGCAGCCCCGGGACAGGGGCTTTTCAGCCCCAGCATTTT	CASSPGTGAFQPQHF
TRBJ1-4	TRBD1	.	TRBV19	TGTGCCAGTAGTCTCGACAGGGGCAATAATGAAAAACTGTTTTTT	CASSLDRGNNEKLFF
TRBJ2-5	.	.	TRBV7-8	TGTGCCAGCAGCCCCGGGGCAGAGACCCAGTACTTC	CASSPGAETQYF
TRBJ2-1	TRBD2	.	TRBV6-1	TGTGCCAGCAGTGATGGGGCGGGAGGTACAAATGAGCAGTTCTTC	CASSDGAGGTNEQFF
TRBJ2-5	.	.	TRBV4-1	TGCGCCAGCAGCCAAGGCTGGGAAGAGACCCAGTACTTC	CASSQGWEETQYF
TRBJ2-3	.	.	TRBV6-5	TGTGCCAGCAGATCCCCCGCAACAGATACGCAGTATTTT	CASRSPATDTQYF
TRBJ1-5	.	.	TRBV11-3	TGTGCCAGCAGCTTCCCCCCGGGGGGTGTGGAATCAAATTCTAGTCAGCCCCAGCATTTT	CASSFPPGGVESNSSQPQHF
TRBJ1-5	TRBD1	once	TRBV15	TGTGCCACCAGCAGAGAGGGACAGGGGGATGGTCGGCCCCAGCATTTT	CATSREGQGDGRPQHF
TRBJ1-2	TRBD1	few	TRBV19	TGTGCCAGTAGTATGCAGGGACAGACGATTCGGGGCTACACCTTC	CASSMQGQTIRGYTF
TRBJ2-7	.	.	TRBV4-3	TGCGCCAGCAGCCGGGAGATAGGGGTTTCCTACGAGCAGTACTTC	CASSREIGVSYEQYF
TRBJ2-3	TRBD1	.	TRBV5-4	TGTGCCAGCAGCACTACGGGACAGGGGGGTCCAGATACGCAGTATTTT	CASSTTGQGGPDTQYF
TRBJ2-3	TRBD1	.	TRBV19	TGTGCCAGTAGTATTACGGGACAGGGGGACGATACGCAGTATTTT	CASSITGQGDDTQYF
TRBJ2-3	.	once	TRBV28	TGTGCCAGCAGTTCCCACCCCACAGATACGCAGTATTTT	CASSSHPTDTQYF
TRBJ1-4	TRBD1	.	TRBV9	TGTGCCAGCAGCCCAGGGGGGGCTAGGCATGAAAAACTGTTTTTT	CASSPGGARHEKLFF
TRBJ2-7	.	once	TRBV7-2	TGTGCCAGCAGCCGCGGGCCGGAGGACTCCTACGAGCAGTACTTC	CASSRGPEDSYEQYF
TRBJ2-7	.	once	TRBV28	TGTGCCAGCAGTTCCATCGTTGGGGGAGGTACCGACGAGCAGTACTTC	CASSSIVGGGTDEQYF
TRBJ2-1	.	.	TRBV7-3	TGTGCCAGCAGCTTAATGTCAGGGGTCTCGTCCAATGAGCAGTTCTTC	CASSLMSGVSSNEQFF
TRBJ1-3	.	.	TRBV5-1	TGCGCCAGCAGCTCGCAGAGTAGCTCTGGAAACACCATATATTTT	CASSSQSSSGNTIYF
TRBJ2-1	TRBD2	few	TRBV29-1	TGCAGCGTTGAAGGAGTTGTACCTAGCGGCCTCGATGAGCAGTTCTTC	CSVEGVVPSGLDEQFF
TRBJ1-1	TRBD1	.	TRBV13	TGTGCCAGCAGCACAAGGCAAATAGGGGGCCCAATAGTGAACACTGAAGCTTTCTTT	CASSTRQIGGPIVNTEAFF
TRBJ2-3	.	few	TRBV6-4	TGTGCCAGCAGCCTCGACTGGACAGATACGCAGTATTTT	CASSLDWTDTQYF
TRBJ2-4	.	.	TRBV6-6	TGTGCCAGCAGTTACGGGGGGACCATAGCCAAAAACATTCAGTACTTC	CASSYGGTIAKNIQYF
TRBJ2-2	.	.	TRBV5-4	TGTGCCAGCCGAGGGTACACCGGGGAGCTGTTTTTT	CASRGYTGELFF
TRBJ2-7	.	.	TRBV10-3	TGTGCCATCAGGACCCAAGGACACGGCTCCTACGAGCAGTACTTC	CAIRTQGHGSYEQYF
TRBJ2-5	.	.	TRBV7-9	TGTGCCAGCAGCTTAATTAAGGGGGTAGTCTGGGAGACCCAGTACTTC	CASSLIKGVVWETQYF
TRBJ1-1	.	.	TRBV12-5	TGTGCTAGTGGTTTGGGGAGCTGGGGCACTGAAGCTTTCTTT	CASGLGSWGTEAFF
TRBJ2-3	.	once	TRBV5-4	TGTGCCAGCAGCTTGGTATCCGGGACTGGTGAGAAGCAGTATTTT	CASSLVSGTGEKQYF
TRBJ1-1	.	.	TRBV18	TGTGCCAGCTCACCAAGAGGGCGTGGTGAAGCTTTCTTT	CASSPRGRGEAFF
TRBJ2-5	.	.	TRBV19	TGTGCCAGTAGTTGGGGGCGGGAGACCCAGTACTTC	CASSWGRETQYF
TRBJ1-4	TRBD1	.	TRBV5-1	TGCGCCAGCAGCTTGGTGGGACAGGGGATAGAAAAACTGTTTTTT	CASSLVGQGIEKLFF
TRBJ2-1	.	.	TRBV27	TGTGCCAGCAGGTCCGGGACGAGCTCCTACAATGAGCAGTTCTTC	CASRSGTSSYNEQFF
TRBJ2-3	.	.	TRBV9	TGTGCCAGCAGCGTTGGGGACGGGGTTCCGTATTTT	CASSVGDGVPYF